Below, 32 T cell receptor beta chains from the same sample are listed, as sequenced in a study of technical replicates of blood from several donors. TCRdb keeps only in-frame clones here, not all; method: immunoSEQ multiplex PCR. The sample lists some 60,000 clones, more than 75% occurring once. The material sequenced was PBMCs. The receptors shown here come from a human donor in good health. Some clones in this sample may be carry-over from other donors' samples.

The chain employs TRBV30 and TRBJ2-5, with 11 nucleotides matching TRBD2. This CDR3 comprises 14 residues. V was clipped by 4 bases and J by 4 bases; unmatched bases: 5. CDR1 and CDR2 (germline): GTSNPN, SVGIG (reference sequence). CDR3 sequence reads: CAWTGLAGGETQYF. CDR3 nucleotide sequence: TGTGCCTGGACCGGACTAGCGGGTGGAGAGACCCAGTACTTC.

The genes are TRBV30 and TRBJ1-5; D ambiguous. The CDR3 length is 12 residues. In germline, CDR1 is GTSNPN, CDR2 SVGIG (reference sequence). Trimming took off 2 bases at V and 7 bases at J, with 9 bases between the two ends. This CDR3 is CAWSLPGQPQHF. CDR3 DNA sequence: TGTGCCTGGAGTCTTCCCGGGCAGCCCCAGCATTTT.

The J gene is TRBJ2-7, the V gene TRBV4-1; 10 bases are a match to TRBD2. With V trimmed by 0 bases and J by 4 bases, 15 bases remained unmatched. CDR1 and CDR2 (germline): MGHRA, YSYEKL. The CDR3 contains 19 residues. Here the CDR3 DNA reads TGCGCCAGCAGCCAAGATCTTTTATTAACTAGCGGGGACCAATACGAGCAGTACTTC. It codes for CASSQDLLLTSGDQYEQYF.

The DNA of the CDR3 is TGTGCCAGTAGTATGGGGCCATACCCGAATCAGCCCCAGCATTTT. Amino acid sequence: CASSMGPYPNQPQHF. The J gene is TRBJ1-5, the V gene TRBV19, with a tentative D call TRBD1 (5 bases). Trimming took 3 bases from V and 4 from J, leaving 13 bases between them. CDR3 length: 15 amino acids. CDR1 LNHDA and CDR2 SQIVND come from the germline V gene (reference sequence).

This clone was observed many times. Here the CDR3 DNA reads TGCGCCAGCCGCGGGGGGGCAGGAGGCTACACCTTC. This encodes CASRGGAGGYTF. The chain links TRBV5-1 to TRBJ1-2, with D perhaps TRBD1 (6 bases). With 7 bases removed from V and 8 bases from J, the gap between germline ends came to 15 bases. CDR3 size: 12 residues. Germline-derived CDR1 and CDR2 are SGHRS and YFSETQ.

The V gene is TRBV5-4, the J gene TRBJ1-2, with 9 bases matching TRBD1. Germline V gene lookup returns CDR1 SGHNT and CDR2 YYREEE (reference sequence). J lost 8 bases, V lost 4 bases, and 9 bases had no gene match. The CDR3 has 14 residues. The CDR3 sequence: CASSTGTGRGGYTF. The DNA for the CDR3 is TGTGCCAGCAGCACAGGGACAGGGAGGGGGGGCTACACCTTC.

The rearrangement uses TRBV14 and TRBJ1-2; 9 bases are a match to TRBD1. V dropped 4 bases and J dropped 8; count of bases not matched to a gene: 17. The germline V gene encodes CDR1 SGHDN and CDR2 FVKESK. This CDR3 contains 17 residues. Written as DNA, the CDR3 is TGTGCCAGCAGCCTCCGAATGTTGGGACAGGGATTTGGCGGCTACACCTTC. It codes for CASSLRMLGQGFGGYTF.

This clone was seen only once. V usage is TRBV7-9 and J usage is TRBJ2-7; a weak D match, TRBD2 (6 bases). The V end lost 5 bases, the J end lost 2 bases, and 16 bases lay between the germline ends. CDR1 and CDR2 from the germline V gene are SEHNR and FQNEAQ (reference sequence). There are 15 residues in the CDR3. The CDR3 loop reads CASSQARGVTYEQYF. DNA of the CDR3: TGTGCCAGCAGCCAGGCCCGCGGGGTTACCTACGAGCAGTACTTC.

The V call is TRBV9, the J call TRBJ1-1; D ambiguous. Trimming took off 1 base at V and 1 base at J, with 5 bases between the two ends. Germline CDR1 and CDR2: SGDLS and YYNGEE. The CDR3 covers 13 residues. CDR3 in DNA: TGTGCCAGCAGCGTATCCGGGAACACTGAAGCTTTCTTT. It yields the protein CASSVSGNTEAFF.

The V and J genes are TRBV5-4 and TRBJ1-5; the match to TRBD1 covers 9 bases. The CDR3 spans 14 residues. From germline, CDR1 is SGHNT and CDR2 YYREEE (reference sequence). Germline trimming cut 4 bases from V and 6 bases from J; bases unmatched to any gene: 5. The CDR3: CASSQDRGSQPQHF. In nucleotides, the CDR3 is TGTGCCAGCAGCCAGGACAGGGGTAGTCAGCCCCAGCATTTT.

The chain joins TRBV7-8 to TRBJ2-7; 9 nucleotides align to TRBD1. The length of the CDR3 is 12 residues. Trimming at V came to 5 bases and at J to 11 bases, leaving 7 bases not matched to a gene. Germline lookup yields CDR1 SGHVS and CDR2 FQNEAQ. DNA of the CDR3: TGTGCCAGCAGCCCCCGGGGGACAGGGAAGTACTTC. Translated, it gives CASSPRGTGKYF.

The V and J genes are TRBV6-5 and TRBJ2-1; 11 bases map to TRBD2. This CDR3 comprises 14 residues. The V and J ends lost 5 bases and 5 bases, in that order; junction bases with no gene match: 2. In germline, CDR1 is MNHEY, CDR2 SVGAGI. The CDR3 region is CASSGTSGNNEQFF. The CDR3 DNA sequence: TGTGCCAGCAGTGGGACTAGCGGCAACAATGAGCAGTTCTTC.

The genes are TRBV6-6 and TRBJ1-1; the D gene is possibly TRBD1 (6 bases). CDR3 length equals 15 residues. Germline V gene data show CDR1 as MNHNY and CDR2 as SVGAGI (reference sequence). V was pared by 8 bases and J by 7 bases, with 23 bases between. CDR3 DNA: TGTGCCAGCCTAGGGGGGGTTCGGGTCGGCAATGAAGCTTTCTTT. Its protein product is CASLGGVRVGNEAFF.

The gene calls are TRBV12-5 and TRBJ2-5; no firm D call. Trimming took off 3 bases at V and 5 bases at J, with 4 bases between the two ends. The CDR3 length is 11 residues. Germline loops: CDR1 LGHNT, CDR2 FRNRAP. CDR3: CASGFGETQYF. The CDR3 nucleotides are TGTGCTAGTGGTTTCGGTGAGACCCAGTACTTC.

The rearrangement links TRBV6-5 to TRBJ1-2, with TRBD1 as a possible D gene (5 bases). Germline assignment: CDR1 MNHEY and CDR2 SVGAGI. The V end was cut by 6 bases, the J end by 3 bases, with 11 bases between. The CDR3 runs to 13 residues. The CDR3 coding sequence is TGTGCCAGCAGGACATCAGGGTACTATGGCTACACCTTC. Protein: CASRTSGYYGYTF.

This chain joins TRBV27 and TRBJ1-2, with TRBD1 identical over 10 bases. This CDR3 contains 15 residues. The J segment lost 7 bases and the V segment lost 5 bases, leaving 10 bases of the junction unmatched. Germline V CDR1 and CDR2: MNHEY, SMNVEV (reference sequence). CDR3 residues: CASSLGYGTGVGYTF. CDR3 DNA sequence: TGTGCCAGCAGTCTCGGTTACGGGACAGGGGTTGGCTACACCTTC.

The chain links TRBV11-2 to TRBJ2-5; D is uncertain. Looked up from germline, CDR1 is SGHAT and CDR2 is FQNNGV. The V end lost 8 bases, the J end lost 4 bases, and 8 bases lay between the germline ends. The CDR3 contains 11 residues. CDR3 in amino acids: CASRHAETQYF. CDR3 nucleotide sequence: TGTGCCAGCCGACACGCAGAGACCCAGTACTTC.

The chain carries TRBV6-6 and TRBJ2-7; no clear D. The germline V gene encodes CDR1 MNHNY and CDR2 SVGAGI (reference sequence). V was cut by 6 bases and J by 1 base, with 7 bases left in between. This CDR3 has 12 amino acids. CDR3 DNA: TGTGCCAGCAGCTCCGGTTCCTACGAGCAGTACTTC. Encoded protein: CASSSGSYEQYF.

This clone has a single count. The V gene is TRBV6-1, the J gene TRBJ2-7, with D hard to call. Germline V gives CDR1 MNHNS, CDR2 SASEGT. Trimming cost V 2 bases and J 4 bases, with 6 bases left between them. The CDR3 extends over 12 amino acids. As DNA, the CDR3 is TGTGCCAGCAGTGAACGGAGTTACGAGCAGTACTTC. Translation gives CASSERSYEQYF.

The chain's CDR3 is CASSDGGAQYF. DNA for the CDR3: TGTGCCAGCAGCGACGGAGGGGCCCAGTACTTC. The V gene is TRBV7-6, the J gene TRBJ2-5, with D perhaps matching TRBD2 (6 bases). The V gene lost 5 bases and the J gene lost 9 bases, with 10 bases spanning the gap. The germline V gene encodes CDR1 SGHVS and CDR2 FNYEAQ. The CDR3 consists of 11 residues.

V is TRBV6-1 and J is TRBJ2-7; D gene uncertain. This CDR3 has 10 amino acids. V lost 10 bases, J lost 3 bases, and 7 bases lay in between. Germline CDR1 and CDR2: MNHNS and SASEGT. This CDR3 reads CAIEDYEQYF. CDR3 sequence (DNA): TGTGCCATCGAGGACTACGAGCAGTACTTC.

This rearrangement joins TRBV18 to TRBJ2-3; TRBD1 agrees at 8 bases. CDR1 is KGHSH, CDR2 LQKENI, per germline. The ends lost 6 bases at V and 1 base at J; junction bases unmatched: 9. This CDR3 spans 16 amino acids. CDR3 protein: CASSRFTGGGTDTQYF. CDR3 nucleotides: TGTGCCAGCTCCCGGTTCACAGGGGGAGGCACAGATACGCAGTATTTT.

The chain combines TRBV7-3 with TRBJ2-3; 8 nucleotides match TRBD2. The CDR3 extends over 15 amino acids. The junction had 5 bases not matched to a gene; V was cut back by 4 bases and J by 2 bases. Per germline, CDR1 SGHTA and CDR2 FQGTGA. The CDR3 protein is CASSSSGPTTDTQYF. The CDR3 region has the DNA TGTGCCAGCAGCTCTAGCGGGCCGACCACAGATACGCAGTATTTT.

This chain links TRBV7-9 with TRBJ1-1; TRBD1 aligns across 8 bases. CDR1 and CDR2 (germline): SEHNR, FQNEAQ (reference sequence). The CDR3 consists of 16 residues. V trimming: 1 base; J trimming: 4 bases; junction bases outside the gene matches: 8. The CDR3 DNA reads TGTGCCAGCAGCTTAGAATCAACAGGGGGACTCACTGAAGCTTTCTTT. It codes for CASSLESTGGLTEAFF.

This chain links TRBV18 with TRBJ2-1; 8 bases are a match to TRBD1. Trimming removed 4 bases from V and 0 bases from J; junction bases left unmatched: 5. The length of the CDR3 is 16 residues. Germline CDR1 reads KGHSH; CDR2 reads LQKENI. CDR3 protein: CASSQGTGLSYNEQFF. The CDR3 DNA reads TGTGCCAGCTCACAAGGGACAGGTCTCTCCTACAATGAGCAGTTCTTC.

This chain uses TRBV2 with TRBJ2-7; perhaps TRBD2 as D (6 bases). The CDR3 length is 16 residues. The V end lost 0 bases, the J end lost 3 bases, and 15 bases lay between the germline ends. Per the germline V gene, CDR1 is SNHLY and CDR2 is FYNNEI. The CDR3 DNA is TGTGCCAGCAGTGAAGCCCGGGGGAAGGTATACTACGAGCAGTACTTC. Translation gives CASSEARGKVYYEQYF.

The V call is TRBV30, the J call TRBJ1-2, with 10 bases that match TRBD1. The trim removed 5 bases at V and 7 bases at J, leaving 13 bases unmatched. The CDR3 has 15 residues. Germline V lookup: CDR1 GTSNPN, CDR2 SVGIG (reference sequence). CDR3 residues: CAWSRDRGNSGGYTF. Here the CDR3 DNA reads TGTGCCTGGTCCCGGGACAGGGGAAATTCAGGTGGCTACACCTTC.

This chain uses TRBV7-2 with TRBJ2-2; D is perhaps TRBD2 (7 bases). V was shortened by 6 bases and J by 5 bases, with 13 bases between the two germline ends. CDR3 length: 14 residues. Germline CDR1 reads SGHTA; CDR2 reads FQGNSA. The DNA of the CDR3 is TGTGCCAGCAGGAAAGGGGGAGGGACCGGGGAGCTGTTTTTT. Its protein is CASRKGGGTGELFF.

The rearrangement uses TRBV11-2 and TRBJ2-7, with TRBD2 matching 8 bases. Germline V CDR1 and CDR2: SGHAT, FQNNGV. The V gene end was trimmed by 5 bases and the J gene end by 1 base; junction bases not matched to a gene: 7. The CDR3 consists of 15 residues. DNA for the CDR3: TGTGCCAGCAGCGCCCGCGGGGGGCCGTCCTACGAGCAGTACTTC. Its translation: CASSARGGPSYEQYF. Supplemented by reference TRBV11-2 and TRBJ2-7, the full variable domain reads EAGVAQSPRYKIIEKRQSVAFWCNPISGHATLYWYQQILGQGPKLLIQFQNNGVVDDSQLPKDRFSAERLKGVDSTLKIQPAKLEDSAVYLCASSARGGPSYEQYFGPGTRLTVT.

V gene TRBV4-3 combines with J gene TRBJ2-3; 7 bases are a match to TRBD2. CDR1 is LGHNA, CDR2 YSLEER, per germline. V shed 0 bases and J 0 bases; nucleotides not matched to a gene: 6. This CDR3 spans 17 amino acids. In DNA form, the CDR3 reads TGCGCCAGCAGCCAAGATTGGCGGGAGCACAGCACAGATACGCAGTATTTT. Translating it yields CASSQDWREHSTDTQYF.

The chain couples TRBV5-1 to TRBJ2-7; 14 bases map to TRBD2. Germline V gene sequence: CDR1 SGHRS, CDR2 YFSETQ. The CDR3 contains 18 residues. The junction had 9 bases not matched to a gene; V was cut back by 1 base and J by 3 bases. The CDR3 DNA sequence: TGCGCCAGCAGCTTGTACCCAAAAGGGACTAGCGGGAGCTACGAGCAGTACTTC. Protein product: CASSLYPKGTSGSYEQYF. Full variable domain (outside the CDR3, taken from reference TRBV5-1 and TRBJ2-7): KAGVTQTPRYLIKTRGQQVTLSCSPISGHRSVSWYQQTPGQGLQFLFEYFSETQRNKGNFPGRFSGRQFSNSRSEMNVSTLELGDSALYLCASSLYPKGTSGSYEQYFGPGTRLTVT.

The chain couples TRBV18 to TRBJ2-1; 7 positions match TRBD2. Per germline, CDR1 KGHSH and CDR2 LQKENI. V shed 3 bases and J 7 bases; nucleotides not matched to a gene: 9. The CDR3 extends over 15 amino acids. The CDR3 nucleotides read TGTGCCAGCTCACCGATCGCGGGGGAGTGGAATGAGCAGTTCTTC. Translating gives CASSPIAGEWNEQFF.